This T cell receptor (beta chain) was recovered during a study of T-cell reconstitution after alpha-beta-depleted transplantation in children. Unique molecular identifiers were incorporated into the prepared TCRbeta library. TCRdb re-called the PCR reads through MiXCR, storing one row per CDR3 protein. Seen here are some 460,000 distinct CDR3 sequences, about 17% observed once, and the top ten hold 29%. In this sample, this clonotype turned up a few times. Its antigen is still unknown. The CDR3 consists of 17 residues. The germline gives CDR1 KGHSH, CDR2 LQKENI. Trimming cost V 2 bases and J 1 base, with 15 bases left between them. Broader study findings: Surviving recipient T cells and thymic progenitors underlay high day-60 TCRbeta diversity in some patients. Roughly two months post-transplant, alpha-beta T cells reportedly originated from several hundred graft clones that had expanded. T-cell counts and diversity at one year post-transplant came mainly from newly produced T cells.

The TCR originated in a boy under two years old who had a stem cell transplant for Wiskott-Aldrich syndrome, so the T cells may come from the graft donor. The V gene is TRBV18, the J gene TRBJ2-1; the D gene is possibly TRBD2 (7 bases). This specimen was PBMCs, mostly from graft donor cells, taken 360 days after TCRalphabeta/CD19-depleted stem cell transplant. CDR3: CASSPWVRGASYNEQFF. The CDR3 coding sequence is TGTGCCAGCTCACCATGGGTCCGGGGGGCTTCCTACAATGAGCAGTTCTTC.